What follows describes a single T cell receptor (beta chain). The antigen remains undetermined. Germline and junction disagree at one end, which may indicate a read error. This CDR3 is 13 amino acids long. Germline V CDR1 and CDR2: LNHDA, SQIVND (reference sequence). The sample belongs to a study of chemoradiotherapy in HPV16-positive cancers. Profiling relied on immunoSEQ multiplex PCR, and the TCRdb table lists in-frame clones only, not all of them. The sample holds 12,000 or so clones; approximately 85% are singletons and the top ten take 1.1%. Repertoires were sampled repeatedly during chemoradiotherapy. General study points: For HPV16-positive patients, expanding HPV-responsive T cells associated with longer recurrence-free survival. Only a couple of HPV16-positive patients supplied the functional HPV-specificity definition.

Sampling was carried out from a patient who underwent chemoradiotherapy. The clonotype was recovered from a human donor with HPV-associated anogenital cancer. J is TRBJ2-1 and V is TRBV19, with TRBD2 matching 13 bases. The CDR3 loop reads CASSTSPGLAGLF. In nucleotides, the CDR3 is TGTGCCAGTAGTACGTCGCCGGGACTAGCGGGGCTCTTC.